This TCR beta chain was sequenced for a study of early T cells in non-severe SARS-CoV-2 infection. This CDR3 comprises 17 residues. Looked up from germline, CDR1 is SGHAT and CDR2 is FQDESV (reference sequence). The V end lost 2 bases, the J end lost 4 bases, and 17 bases lay between the germline ends. TCRdb processed the 5' RACE reads anew with MiXCR; each CDR3 protein has one entry. The sample includes 100,000 or so distinct CDR3 sequences, 13% of them seen just once. This clonotype came up a few times. Sequencing input: whole blood. This receptor was taken from an adult who was a healthcare worker with PCR-confirmed SARS-CoV-2 infection or an uninfected control (not recorded which). The chain combines TRBV11-1 with TRBJ2-2; a weak D match, TRBD1 (6 bases). The CDR3 bases are TGTGCCAGCAGCTTAATGGCTTGGGTAGGGGGCACCGGGGAGCTGTTTTTT. Protein sequence: CASSLMAWVGGTGELFF.